This entry is about one T cell receptor (beta chain). This record comes from a study of blood T cell repertoires in COVID-19. Study details: Samples taken during acute and convalescent COVID-19 were collected in the United States, Italy and Spain. In each case, the material was cDNA or gDNA derived from T cells, B-cell-depleted T cells, or PBMCs.

CDR3 size: 14 residues. Losses at the gene ends were 3 bases for V and 6 bases for J; bases not matched to a gene: 8. Germline V gene data show CDR1 as LNHNV and CDR2 as YYDKDF (reference sequence). Data came from immunoSEQ multiplex PCR; TCRdb stores just in-frame clones and leaves some out. This sample carries about 160,000 clones, roughly four fifths of them seen once, and the ten largest clones take nearly 15%. V usage is TRBV15 and J usage is TRBJ2-7, with 7 positions matching TRBD1. The sample was peripheral blood. The sequence came from a human donor with acute or convalescent COVID-19. The donor label of this sample is uncertain. CDR3 coding DNA: TGTGCCACCAGCAGTAAGACAGGGCCACGCGAGCAGTACTTC. Amino acids: CATSSKTGPREQYF.